The 28 T cell receptor beta chains in this list originate from one sample, sequenced in a study of T-cell reconstitution after alpha-beta-depleted transplantation in children. The library targeted TCRbeta and was prepared with unique molecular identifiers. Via MiXCR, TCRdb re-called the PCR reads, giving one row per CDR3 protein. This table has 500,000 or so distinct CDR3 sequences, around a third appearing once. The sample was PBMCs from the stem cell graft donor, taken from the stem cell graft. These receptors all stem from a human donor who donated a stem cell graft to a child with aplastic anemia.

Many counts were recorded for this clonotype. J is TRBJ2-5 and V is TRBV5-5; D remains unclear. Germline values: CDR1 SGHKS, CDR2 YYEKEE (reference sequence). The CDR3 has 14 amino acids. V was clipped by 0 bases and J by 2 bases, with 8 bases between them. CDR3: CASSLGSSQETQYF. The CDR3 bases are TGTGCCAGCAGCTTGGGCAGCTCTCAAGAGACCCAGTACTTC.

The gene calls are TRBV3-1 and TRBJ2-1; D remains unclear. The V end lost 5 bases, the J end lost 2 bases, and 13 bases lay between the germline ends. The CDR3 loop spans 15 amino acids. CDR1 is LGHDT, CDR2 YNNKEL, per germline (reference sequence). CDR3 sequence (DNA): TGTGCCAGCAGCACCCAGGACCGAGCCTACAATGAGCAGTTCTTC. It translates to CASSTQDRAYNEQFF.

This sequence joins TRBV18 and TRBJ1-4; the match to TRBD1 covers 7 bases. J lost 8 bases, V lost 5 bases, and 14 bases had no gene match. Germline CDR1 is KGHSH and CDR2 is LQKENI. This CDR3 is 16 amino acids long. The chain's CDR3 is CASSTRRDSGREKLFF. The CDR3 bases are TGTGCCAGCTCAACAAGGCGGGACAGCGGACGGGAAAAACTGTTTTTT.

V is TRBV6-2 or TRBV6-3 and J is TRBJ2-1; 11 nucleotides align to TRBD1. The CDR3 is 15 amino acids. Germline V CDR1 and CDR2: MNHEY, SVGEGT. V lost 4 bases to trimming and J lost 6 bases; unmatched junction nucleotides: 5. This chain's CDR3 is CASSSQDRGLNEQFF. The CDR3 DNA is TGTGCCAGCAGTTCCCAGGACAGGGGGCTCAATGAGCAGTTCTTC.

This clonotype has a handful of counts. V is TRBV15 and J is TRBJ2-3; perhaps TRBD1 as D (6 bases). The V and J ends lost 0 bases and 4 bases respectively, with 14 bases between them. CDR1 is LNHNV and CDR2 is YYDKDF in the germline V gene (reference sequence). The CDR3 spans 16 residues. The CDR3 coding sequence is TGTGCCACCAGCAGAGATACAGGGATGGGTGCAGATACGCAGTATTTT. This codes for CATSRDTGMGADTQYF.

The chain uses TRBV24-1 and TRBJ2-3, with TRBD2 matching over 7 bases. CDR1 is KGHDR, CDR2 SFDVKD, per germline. The CDR3 covers 15 residues. After removal of 2 bases from V and 4 bases from J, the junction contained 5 bases not matched to a gene. CDR3 protein: CATSDSRLAADTQYF. The DNA of the CDR3 is TGTGCCACCAGTGATTCGCGACTAGCAGCAGATACGCAGTATTTT.

This chain links TRBV5-1 with TRBJ1-1, with TRBD1 matching 10 bases. Germline V gives CDR1 SGHRS, CDR2 YFSETQ. The V segment lost 2 bases and the J segment 4 bases; nucleotides outside the gene matches: 5. This CDR3 contains 15 residues. Here the CDR3 reads CASSFRTGGGTEAFF. The DNA for the CDR3 is TGCGCCAGCAGCTTCAGGACAGGGGGTGGCACTGAAGCTTTCTTT.

The chain carries TRBV13 and TRBJ2-1, with 11 bases fitting TRBD2. Germline V gene lookup returns CDR1 PRHDT and CDR2 FYEKMQ (reference sequence). The CDR3 is made up of 15 amino acids. The V segment lost 4 bases and the J segment 6 bases; nucleotides outside the gene matches: 5. The CDR3 region is CASSSGLAVRNEQFF. For the CDR3, the DNA is TGTGCCAGCAGCTCGGGACTAGCGGTACGCAATGAGCAGTTCTTC.

This clonotype occurred a few times. The chain carries TRBV27 and TRBJ1-5; D call uncertain. The CDR3 is 16 amino acids. Between the trimmed V and J ends, which lost 0 bases and 0 bases, there was a span of 9 bases. Per the germline V gene, CDR1 is MNHEY and CDR2 is SMNVEV (reference sequence). CDR3 bases: TGTGCCAGCAGTTTATCAATGGGGTCTAGCAATCAGCCCCAGCATTTT. Amino acids: CASSLSMGSSNQPQHF.

This chain links TRBV29-1 with TRBJ2-1; D uncertain. The germline V gene encodes CDR1 SQVTM and CDR2 ANQGSEA. The ends were cut back, 6 bases at V and 2 bases at J, with 14 bases in the middle. The CDR3 consists of 14 residues. The CDR3 here is CSVEISGAYNEQFF. The CDR3 DNA sequence: TGCAGCGTCGAAATTAGTGGGGCCTACAATGAGCAGTTCTTC.

The chain has TRBV12-3 or TRBV12-4 and TRBJ2-7; 7 positions agree with TRBD1. The CDR3 loop spans 16 amino acids. V dropped 2 bases and J dropped 0; count of bases not matched to a gene: 7. This chain's CDR3 is CASSLFGAGGSYEQYF. Here the CDR3 DNA reads TGTGCCAGCAGTTTATTCGGGGCAGGGGGCTCCTACGAGCAGTACTTC.

The chain has TRBV5-6 and TRBJ1-1; D possibly corresponds to TRBD1 (6 bases). The CDR3 is 14 amino acids. Germline V gives CDR1 SGHDT, CDR2 YYEEEE. The V and J ends lost 3 bases and 3 bases respectively, with 12 bases between them. Here the CDR3 reads CASSSGVGDTEAFF. For the CDR3, the DNA is TGTGCCAGCAGCTCAGGGGTGGGGGACACTGAAGCTTTCTTT.

The genes are TRBV29-1 and TRBJ2-7; perhaps TRBD2 as D (5 bases). This CDR3 is built from 14 residues. Trimming took 4 bases from V and 4 from J, leaving 17 bases between them. The germline CDR1 and CDR2 sequences are SQVTM and ANQGSEA. The CDR3 here is CSVVISAGGYEQYF. The CDR3 DNA is TGCAGCGTTGTGATCTCTGCCGGAGGTTACGAGCAGTACTTC.

The gene calls are TRBV12-3 or TRBV12-4 and TRBJ1-5, with 8 bases aligning to TRBD1. This CDR3 region has 16 residues. J gave up 2 bases and V 5 bases, and 8 bases lay outside the gene matches. CDR3 loop: CASSHLPTGGNQPQHF. CDR3 nucleotide sequence: TGTGCCAGCAGTCACCTTCCGACAGGGGGCAATCAGCCCCAGCATTTT.

The sample holds a few counts of this clonotype. The rearrangement joins TRBV12-3 or TRBV12-4 to TRBJ1-5; TRBD1 is a possible D gene (5 bases). CDR3 length: 14 residues. Between the trimmed V and J ends, which lost 4 bases and 8 bases, there was a span of 15 bases. CDR3 sequence (DNA): TGTGCCAGCAGTTACGGGACTGCACGTGAGCCCCAGCATTTT. It specifies CASSYGTAREPQHF.

This chain joins TRBV18 and TRBJ2-2; 7 nucleotides line up with TRBD1. Per the germline V gene, CDR1 is KGHSH and CDR2 is LQKENI. The trim removed 0 bases at V and 7 bases at J, leaving 5 bases unmatched. This CDR3 spans 15 amino acids. The CDR3 spells CASSPPTGPNGELFF. Here the CDR3 DNA reads TGTGCCAGCTCACCACCGACAGGGCCTAACGGGGAGCTGTTTTTT.

This chain links TRBV5-6 with TRBJ2-4; no definite D call. The germline V and J ends were trimmed by 2 bases and 6 bases, with 9 bases remaining between them. The CDR3 has 13 residues. Germline-derived CDR1 and CDR2 are SGHDT and YYEEEE. The DNA for the CDR3 is TGTGCCAGCAGCTTTTCGACGGGAAACATTCAGTACTTC. This encodes CASSFSTGNIQYF.

This clonotype has just a few counts. The chain links TRBV29-1 to TRBJ2-7; D not resolved. Germline-derived CDR1 and CDR2 are SQVTM and ANQGSEA. The V and J ends lost 1 base and 7 bases respectively, with 8 bases between them. This CDR3 has 11 amino acids. CDR3: CSVEGAPEQYF. The CDR3 coding sequence is TGCAGCGTTGAAGGGGCACCTGAGCAGTACTTC.

The chain joins TRBV4-2 to TRBJ2-3; D call uncertain. V gave up 1 base and J gave up 3 bases, with 8 bases separating them. The CDR3 totals 14 residues. The germline CDR1 and CDR2 sequences are LGHNA and YNFKEQ. Here the CDR3 DNA reads TGTGCCAGCAGCCAAGGCGAGTTAACAGATACGCAGTATTTT. This translates into CASSQGELTDTQYF.

The gene calls are TRBV9 and TRBJ2-2, with D uncertain. Deletions cut 6 bases from V and 0 bases from J, with 9 bases between. CDR3 length: 14 amino acids. CDR1 and CDR2 from the germline V gene are SGDLS and YYNGEE. The DNA for the CDR3 is TGTGCCAGCAAATTACAGCCGAACACCGGGGAGCTGTTTTTT. Translated, it gives CASKLQPNTGELFF.

This clonotype was counted between two and nine times. The V call is TRBV25-1, the J call TRBJ2-7; TRBD1 matches 7 bases. The length of the CDR3 is 15 residues. Germline CDR1 MGHDK, CDR2 SYGVNS. The V gene end was trimmed by 3 bases and the J gene end by 5 bases; junction bases not matched to a gene: 10. CDR3 residues: CASSDRTGGYDEQYF. CDR3 in DNA: TGTGCCAGCAGTGACCGGACAGGAGGATACGACGAGCAGTACTTC.

The rearrangement joins TRBV27 to TRBJ2-7, with TRBD1 identical over 8 bases. CDR1 and CDR2 (germline): MNHEY, SMNVEV (reference sequence). The CDR3 consists of 15 residues. J was trimmed by 4 bases and V by 1 base; bases with no gene match: 6. CDR3 in amino acids: CASSLYSGGGYEQYF. The CDR3 bases are TGTGCCAGCAGTTTATATTCAGGGGGCGGGTACGAGCAGTACTTC.

The sample holds a few counts of this clonotype. The chain's CDR3 is CASSLPGTGGLAKNIQYF. The CDR3 DNA reads TGTGCCAGCAGCCTCCCCGGGACAGGGGGACTAGCCAAAAACATTCAGTACTTC. The J gene is TRBJ2-4, the V gene TRBV11-1; the match to TRBD1 covers 11 bases. Germline assignment: CDR1 SGHAT and CDR2 FQDESV (reference sequence). The junction had 9 bases not matched to a gene; V was cut back by 5 bases and J by 0 bases. The CDR3 is 18 residues long.

The chain combines TRBV7-2 with TRBJ1-5; TRBD1 is a possible D gene (6 bases). The V gene's germline CDR1 is SGHTA and CDR2 FQGNSA. Trimming removed 1 base from V and 5 bases from J, with 12 bases in between. The CDR3 length is 15 residues. The DNA of the CDR3 is TGTGCCAGCAGCTTAGTTAGGGGGTCGGATCAGCCCCAGCATTTT. It codes for CASSLVRGSDQPQHF.

A word on this clonotype: This CDR3 is missing its conserved last phenylalanine or tryptophan, likely due to a read error. The J gene is TRBJ2-3, the V gene TRBV29-1, with TRBD2 identical over 12 bases. V dropped 6 bases and J dropped 6; count of bases not matched to a gene: 10. The germline V gene has CDR1 SQVTM and CDR2 ANQGSEA. The CDR3 totals 15 residues. CDR3 protein: CSVHILAGGRDTQYL. CDR3 in DNA: TGCAGCGTCCACATACTAGCGGGAGGTCGGGATACGCAGTATTTG.

The CDR3 region has the DNA TGTGCCAGAGATGCCGGGGGGGGCGGGAGGATGTCGGATACGCAGTATTTT. Protein: CARDAGGGGRMSDTQYF. The chain uses TRBV30 and TRBJ2-3; 8 nucleotides match TRBD2. The germline V gene encodes CDR1 GTSNPN and CDR2 SVGIG (reference sequence). The junction had 22 bases not matched to a gene; V was cut back by 8 bases and J by 6 bases. The CDR3 length is 17 residues.

The chain uses TRBV29-1 and TRBJ1-2; D unresolved. The CDR3 extends over 13 amino acids. V shed 4 bases and J shed 0 bases, with 9 bases lying between them. Germline V CDR1 and CDR2: SQVTM, ANQGSEA. CDR3: CSVAVGTNYGYTF. For the CDR3, the DNA is TGCAGCGTTGCTGTCGGAACTAACTATGGCTACACCTTC.

This clonotype appeared a few times. The chain employs TRBV12-3 or TRBV12-4 and TRBJ2-2; the D call may be TRBD1 or TRBD2 (5 bases each). The ends were cut back, 11 bases at V and 4 bases at J, with 17 bases in the middle. This CDR3 is 14 amino acids long. CDR3 DNA: TGTGCCTCGTGGGGGATATCGGGCACCGGGGAGCTGTTTTTT. Its protein product is CASWGISGTGELFF.